What follows are 20 T cell receptor beta chains derived from one specimen sequenced in a study of CD8 T cells in ankylosing spondylitis. The study's findings and limits: Seemingly distinctive of ankylosing spondylitis blood was a TCR beta motif formed by eight highly homologous variants.

These receptors have no known antigen. TCRdb re-derived calls from the 5' RACE reads in MiXCR, one entry per CDR3 protein. The table lists 700,000 to 850,000 distinct CDR3 sequences, 10% to 15% of them singletons. Sequencing was performed on blood, either unsorted or a sorted T cell fraction (not recorded which). These receptors all come from a male donor with ankylosing spondylitis.

A few counts support this clonotype. The chain joins TRBV6-1 to TRBJ2-7; D remains unclear. This CDR3 contains 14 residues. Germline CDR1 MNHNS, CDR2 SASEGT. Trimming shortened V by 7 bases and J by 4 bases, and 17 bases separated the two germline ends. The CDR3 bases are TGTGCCAGCACCCTACGTCTGAACCAATACGAGCAGTACTTC. This sequence encodes CASTLRLNQYEQYF.

J is TRBJ1-1 and V is TRBV7-9; D ambiguous. Trimming pared 2 bases from V and 3 bases from J, leaving 10 bases between. The length of the CDR3 is 14 residues. The germline V gene encodes CDR1 SEHNR and CDR2 FQNEAQ (reference sequence). CDR3: CASSLRQSDTEAFF. The CDR3 nucleotides read TGTGCCAGCAGCTTACGGCAGTCGGACACTGAAGCTTTCTTT.

This clonotype occurred a few times. V is TRBV24-1 and J is TRBJ2-1; D assignment may be TRBD1 or TRBD2 (5 bases each). Germline V gives CDR1 KGHDR, CDR2 SFDVKD. V gave up 3 bases and J gave up 8 bases, with 22 bases separating them. The CDR3 spans 17 residues. DNA for the CDR3: TGTGCCACCAGTGATCGGCCCGGGACCCCCGAAGGTTATGAGCAGTTCTTC. Translation gives CATSDRPGTPEGYEQFF.

The V and J genes are TRBV18 and TRBJ2-7, with D unresolved. The CDR3 covers 11 residues. The germline gives CDR1 KGHSH, CDR2 LQKENI. Trimming stripped 6 bases from V and 6 bases from J, with 9 bases between. The CDR3 DNA follows: TGTGCCAGCTCTACAACCGGCGAGCAGTACTTC. This gives the protein CASSTTGEQYF.

V is TRBV5-1 and J is TRBJ1-1; TRBD1 aligns across 8 bases. The trim removed 3 bases at V and 0 bases at J, leaving 4 bases unmatched. The CDR3 spans 15 residues. The germline V gene has CDR1 SGHRS and CDR2 YFSETQ. CDR3 amino acids: CASSSQTGVNTEAFF. The CDR3 nucleotides are TGCGCCAGCAGCTCACAGACAGGGGTGAACACTGAAGCTTTCTTT.

The sample holds a few counts of this clonotype. This chain joins TRBV4-2 and TRBJ2-6, with 8 positions matching TRBD1. The CDR3 sequence is 19 residues long. Germline loops: CDR1 LGHNA, CDR2 YNFKEQ. Trimming took 3 bases from V and 0 from J; bases not matched to a gene: 10. Here the CDR3 reads CASSQEVGDRFSGANVLTF. Written as DNA, the CDR3 is TGTGCCAGCAGCCAGGAAGTGGGGGACAGGTTCTCTGGGGCCAACGTCCTGACTTTC.

The chain carries TRBV27 and TRBJ2-5; D remains ambiguous. Germline CDR1 is MNHEY and CDR2 is SMNVEV (reference sequence). The CDR3 is 13 amino acids. Deletions cut 5 bases from V and 5 bases from J, with 12 bases between. Here the CDR3 reads CASSPRWAETQYF. CDR3 nucleotide sequence: TGTGCCAGCAGTCCTCGTTGGGCCGAGACCCAGTACTTC.

The DNA of the CDR3 is TGTGCCAGCAGCTTAGGGGTCTCTTTTAATGAAAAACTGTTTTTT. It translates to CASSLGVSFNEKLFF. This chain joins TRBV7-2 and TRBJ1-4; D gene unclear. V lost 1 base to trimming and J lost 4 bases, with 10 bases between them. From germline, CDR1 is SGHTA and CDR2 FQGNSA. There are 15 residues in the CDR3.

This sequence joins TRBV5-1 and TRBJ1-1; D not resolved. The CDR3 is 12 residues long. The germline V gene encodes CDR1 SGHRS and CDR2 YFSETQ. Trimming shortened V by 4 bases and J by 5 bases, and 9 bases separated the two germline ends. This chain's CDR3 is CASSTEGTEAFF. As DNA, the CDR3 is TGCGCCAGCAGCACCGAGGGAACTGAAGCTTTCTTT.

This clonotype has a handful of counts. The V and J genes are TRBV5-6 and TRBJ1-1; 8 bases match TRBD1. With V trimmed by 4 bases and J by 9 bases, 8 bases remained unmatched. Germline V gene sequence: CDR1 SGHDT, CDR2 YYEEEE. The CDR3 sequence is 13 residues long. The CDR3 region is CASSLGQGGKAFF. The CDR3 coding sequence is TGTGCCAGCAGCCTTGGACAGGGAGGTAAAGCTTTCTTT.

At least ten counts were recorded for this clonotype. The CDR3 loop is CASSLNGNNSPLHF. For the CDR3, the DNA is TGTGCCAGCAGTTTAAACGGGAATAATTCACCCCTCCACTTT. The chain is built from TRBV27 and TRBJ1-6; unclear D gene. CDR1 is MNHEY and CDR2 is SMNVEV in the germline V gene (reference sequence). The CDR3 consists of 14 residues. The V end lost 2 bases, the J end lost 5 bases, and 7 bases lay between the germline ends.

The table lists this clonotype with many counts. The chain uses TRBV7-8 and TRBJ2-7, with D possibly being TRBD1 (6 bases). The CDR3 runs to 11 residues. Germline loops: CDR1 SGHVS, CDR2 FQNEAQ. V was pared by 6 bases and J by 6 bases, with 9 bases between. The CDR3 spells CASRGGTEQYF. CDR3 sequence (DNA): TGTGCCAGCAGAGGGGGTACCGAGCAGTACTTC.

The chain carries TRBV20-1 and TRBJ2-3, with 10 bases identical to TRBD2. Germline V lookup: CDR1 DFQATT, CDR2 SNEGSKA (reference sequence). This CDR3 comprises 16 residues. Losses at the gene ends were 1 base for V and 5 bases for J; bases not matched to a gene: 9. In DNA form, the CDR3 reads TGCAGTGCTAGAGCTAGGGCTAGCGGGGGATTAGATACGCAGTATTTT. As protein: CSARARASGGLDTQYF.

This clonotype was counted only a few times. The V and J genes are TRBV2 and TRBJ1-2; tentative D call: TRBD1 (5 bases). The germline V gene has CDR1 SNHLY and CDR2 FYNNEI. CDR3 length equals 14 residues. V shed 2 bases and J shed 8 bases, with 15 bases lying between them. DNA of the CDR3: TGTGCCAGCAGTGAAATTATGGCAGGGCGAGGCTACACCTTC. It translates to CASSEIMAGRGYTF.

CDR3 sequence (DNA): TGCGCCAGCAGCCCCGGCCTCGTAGCGGGGGGGACCTACGAGCAGTACTTC. Translated, it gives CASSPGLVAGGTYEQYF. The J gene is TRBJ2-7, the V gene TRBV4-1, with 11 positions matching TRBD2. The CDR3 has 17 residues. Per germline, CDR1 MGHRA and CDR2 YSYEKL. V shed 4 bases, J shed 2 bases, and the junction held 10 bases outside the gene matches.

This chain connects TRBV2 to TRBJ2-4, with D perhaps matching TRBD1 or TRBD2 (5 bases each). V lost 6 bases, J lost 5 bases, and 11 bases lay in between. The CDR3 loop spans 13 amino acids. CDR1 and CDR2 (germline): SNHLY, FYNNEI. The CDR3 bases are TGTGCCAGCAGCCGGGACCGAGAAAACATTCAGTACTTC. It is translated as CASSRDRENIQYF.

The chain carries TRBV7-2 and TRBJ1-2; D is possibly TRBD1 (6 bases). The CDR3 totals 16 residues. Trimming shortened V by 0 bases and J by 4 bases, and 15 bases separated the two germline ends. CDR1 is SGHTA, CDR2 FQGNSA, per germline. The CDR3: CASSLAGAGSFYGYTF. CDR3 in DNA: TGTGCCAGCAGCTTAGCGGGGGCGGGGTCCTTCTATGGCTACACCTTC.

Only a few counts were recorded for this clonotype. The rearrangement joins TRBV6-2 or TRBV6-3 to TRBJ2-1, with a weak D call TRBD2 (5 bases). The CDR3 covers 14 residues. From germline, CDR1 is MNHEY and CDR2 SVGEGT. V lost 2 bases and J lost 9, with 14 bases in between. CDR3 DNA sequence: TGTGCCAGCAGTTACAGTGGTAGCGTGGGTGAGCAGTTCTTC. It specifies CASSYSGSVGEQFF.

The chain joins TRBV7-3 to TRBJ2-7, with D perhaps given as TRBD1 or TRBD2 (6 bases each). The CDR3 extends over 18 amino acids. V gave up 0 bases and J gave up 6 bases, with 24 bases separating them. Germline V gene data show CDR1 as SGHTA and CDR2 as FQGTGA. This CDR3 reads CASSLTGRGGRTDSEQYF. The CDR3 DNA follows: TGTGCCAGCAGCTTAACTGGCAGGGGAGGACGCACCGATAGCGAGCAGTACTTC.

This clonotype was seen only a few times. The chain combines TRBV10-3 with TRBJ1-1; no clear D. V was clipped by 4 bases and J by 1 base, with 7 bases between them. Germline CDR1 ENHRY, CDR2 SYGVKD. This CDR3 region has 13 residues. CDR3 region: CAISVLGNTEAFF. CDR3 sequence (DNA): TGTGCCATCAGTGTACTGGGGAACACTGAAGCTTTCTTT.